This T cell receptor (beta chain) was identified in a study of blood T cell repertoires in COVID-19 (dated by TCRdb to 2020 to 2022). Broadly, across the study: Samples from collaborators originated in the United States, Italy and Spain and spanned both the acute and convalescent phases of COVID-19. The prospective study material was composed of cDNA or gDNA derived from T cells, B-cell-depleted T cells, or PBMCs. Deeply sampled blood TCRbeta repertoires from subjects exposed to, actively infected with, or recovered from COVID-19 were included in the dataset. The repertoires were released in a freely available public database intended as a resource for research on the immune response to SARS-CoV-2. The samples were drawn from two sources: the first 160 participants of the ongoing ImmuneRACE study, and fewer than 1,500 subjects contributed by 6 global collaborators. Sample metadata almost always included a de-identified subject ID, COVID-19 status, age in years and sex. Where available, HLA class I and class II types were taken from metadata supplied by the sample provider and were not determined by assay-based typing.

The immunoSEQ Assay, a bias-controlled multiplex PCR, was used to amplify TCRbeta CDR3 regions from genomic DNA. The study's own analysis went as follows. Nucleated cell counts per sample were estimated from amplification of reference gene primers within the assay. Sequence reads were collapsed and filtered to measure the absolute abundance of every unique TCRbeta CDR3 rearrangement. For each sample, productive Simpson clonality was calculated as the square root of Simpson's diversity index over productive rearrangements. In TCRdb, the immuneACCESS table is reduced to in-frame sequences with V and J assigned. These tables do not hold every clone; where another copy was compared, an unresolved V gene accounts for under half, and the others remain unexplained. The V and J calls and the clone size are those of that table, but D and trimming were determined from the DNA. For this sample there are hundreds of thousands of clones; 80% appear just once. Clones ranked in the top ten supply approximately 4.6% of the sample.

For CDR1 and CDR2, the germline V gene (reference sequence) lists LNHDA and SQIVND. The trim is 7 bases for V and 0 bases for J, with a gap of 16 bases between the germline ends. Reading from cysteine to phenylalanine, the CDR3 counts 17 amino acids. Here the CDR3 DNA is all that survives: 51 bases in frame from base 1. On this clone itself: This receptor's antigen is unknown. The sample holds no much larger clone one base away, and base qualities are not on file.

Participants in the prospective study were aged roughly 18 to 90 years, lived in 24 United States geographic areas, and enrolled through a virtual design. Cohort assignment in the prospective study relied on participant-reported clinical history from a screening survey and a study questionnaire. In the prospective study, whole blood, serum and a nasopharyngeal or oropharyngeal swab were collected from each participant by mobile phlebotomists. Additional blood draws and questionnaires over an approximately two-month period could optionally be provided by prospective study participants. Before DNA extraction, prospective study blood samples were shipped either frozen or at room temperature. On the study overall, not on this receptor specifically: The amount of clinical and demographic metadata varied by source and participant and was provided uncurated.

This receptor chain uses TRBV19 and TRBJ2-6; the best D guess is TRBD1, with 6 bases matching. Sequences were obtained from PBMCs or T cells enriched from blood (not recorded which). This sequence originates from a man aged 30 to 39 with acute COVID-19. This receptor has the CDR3 CASKVQGQGSGANVLTF. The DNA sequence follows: TGTGCCAGTAAAGTTCAGGGACAAGGCTCTGGGGCCAACGTCCTGACTTTC.